A selection of T cell receptor beta chains follows, all from one sample in a study of T cells in Graves' hyperthyroidism and ophthalmopathy. TCRdb independently ran MiXCR on the multiplex PCR reads; one entry per CDR3 protein. The repertoire consists of fewer than 350,000 distinct CDR3 sequences, with about a sixth occurring once and the leading ten covering about 14%. Sample: blood. Every receptor here comes from a woman aged 40 to 50 with Graves' ophthalmopathy. The CDR3 runs from the conserved cysteine through the conserved F or W. The D gene is left open where the match is weak. Expanded clones get a size class; other rows say once, few or many, or leave the size out.

j_call: TRBJ2-7; clone_size: few; d_call: TRBD2; v_call: TRBV24-1; cdr3_aa: CATRWRLAAYEQYF; cdr3_nt: TGTGCCACCAGATGGAGACTAGCAGCCTACGAGCAGTACTTC
j_call: TRBJ1-2; clone_size: NA; d_call: TRBD1; v_call: TRBV27; cdr3_aa: CASRTGTGGLGYTF; cdr3_nt: TGTGCCAGCAGAACGGGGACAGGGGGCCTTGGCTACACCTTC
j_call: TRBJ2-3; clone_size: many; d_call: TRBD2; v_call: TRBV6-2/TRBV6-3; cdr3_aa: CASSYPRAAGSTDTQYF; cdr3_nt: TGTGCCAGCAGTTACCCCCGGGCAGCGGGGAGCACAGATACGCAGTATTTT
j_call: TRBJ2-3; clone_size: many; d_call: NA; v_call: TRBV6-4; cdr3_aa: CASSESAGSTDTQYF; cdr3_nt: TGTGCCAGCAGTGAGTCGGCAGGCTCCACAGATACGCAGTATTTT
j_call: TRBJ2-2; clone_size: many; d_call: TRBD1; v_call: TRBV28; cdr3_aa: CASSFMVVRDRDTGELFF; cdr3_nt: TGTGCCAGCAGTTTTATGGTGGTTCGGGACAGGGACACCGGGGAGCTGTTTTTT
j_call: TRBJ1-2; clone_size: many; d_call: TRBD1; v_call: TRBV28; cdr3_aa: CASSPRTGRMGGYTF; cdr3_nt: TGTGCCAGCAGTCCCCGGACAGGGAGGATGGGTGGCTACACCTTC
j_call: TRBJ2-7; clone_size: many; d_call: TRBD1; v_call: TRBV6-1; cdr3_aa: CATNWGRDRGYEQYF; cdr3_nt: TGTGCCACTAACTGGGGGAGGGACAGGGGCTACGAGCAGTACTTC
j_call: TRBJ2-2; clone_size: many; d_call: TRBD1; v_call: TRBV19; cdr3_aa: CASRRTGGNTGELFF; cdr3_nt: TGTGCCAGTAGGAGGACAGGGGGGAATACCGGGGAGCTGTTTTTT
j_call: TRBJ2-5; clone_size: many; d_call: NA; v_call: TRBV11-2; cdr3_aa: CASSFGYLQETQYF; cdr3_nt: TGTGCCAGCAGCTTCGGCTATCTACAAGAGACCCAGTACTTC
j_call: TRBJ2-6; clone_size: many; d_call: TRBD1; v_call: TRBV6-1; cdr3_aa: CASGQATSSGANVLTF; cdr3_nt: TGTGCCAGCGGACAGGCGACCAGCTCTGGGGCCAACGTCCTGACTTTC
j_call: TRBJ2-5; clone_size: NA; d_call: TRBD1; v_call: TRBV15; cdr3_aa: CATSRDRDRADQETQYF; cdr3_nt: TGTGCCACCAGCAGAGATCGGGACAGGGCGGACCAAGAGACCCAGTACTTC
j_call: TRBJ2-7; clone_size: NA; d_call: TRBD1; v_call: TRBV29-1; cdr3_aa: CSVGDTPGQGSYEQYF; cdr3_nt: TGCAGCGTCGGAGATACCCCGGGACAGGGATCCTACGAGCAGTACTTC
j_call: TRBJ2-2; clone_size: NA; d_call: NA; v_call: TRBV11-2; cdr3_aa: CASSSVAANTGELFF; cdr3_nt: TGTGCCAGCAGCTCCGTAGCAGCGAACACCGGGGAGCTGTTTTTT
j_call: TRBJ2-7; clone_size: NA; d_call: NA; v_call: TRBV6-1; cdr3_aa: CASSDPLATEQYF; cdr3_nt: TGTGCCAGCAGTGATCCTCTAGCAACCGAGCAGTACTTC
j_call: TRBJ1-1; clone_size: many; d_call: TRBD1; v_call: TRBV20-1; cdr3_aa: CSARDSDRGTEAFF; cdr3_nt: TGCAGTGCTAGAGATTCTGACAGGGGGACTGAAGCTTTCTTT
j_call: TRBJ2-7; clone_size: many; d_call: NA; v_call: TRBV24-1; cdr3_aa: CATSVGLDSGEQYF; cdr3_nt: TGTGCCACCAGTGTCGGTCTAGACAGCGGCGAGCAGTACTTC
j_call: TRBJ1-5; clone_size: many; d_call: NA; v_call: TRBV28; cdr3_aa: CASSLPESATYQPQHF; cdr3_nt: TGTGCCAGCAGTTTACCGGAATCAGCAACTTATCAACCCCAGCATTTT
j_call: TRBJ1-2; clone_size: NA; d_call: NA; v_call: TRBV20-1; cdr3_aa: CSAEKGLNYGYNF; cdr3_nt: TGCAGTGCAGAGAAAGGACTTAACTATGGCTACAACTTC
j_call: TRBJ2-7; clone_size: many; d_call: TRBD1; v_call: TRBV28; cdr3_aa: CASSLRGTGAYEQYF; cdr3_nt: TGTGCCAGCAGTTTGAGAGGGACAGGGGCGTACGAGCAGTACTTC
j_call: TRBJ2-7; clone_size: NA; d_call: NA; v_call: TRBV6-5; cdr3_aa: CASSYRPDGPYEQYF; cdr3_nt: TGTGCCAGCAGTTACCGCCCGGACGGGCCCTACGAGCAGTACTTC
j_call: TRBJ1-5; clone_size: many; d_call: NA; v_call: TRBV6-1; cdr3_aa: CASTPTVKSNQPQHF; cdr3_nt: TGTGCCAGCACCCCAACAGTTAAGAGCAATCAGCCCCAGCATTTT
j_call: TRBJ1-6; clone_size: many; d_call: NA; v_call: TRBV7-9; cdr3_aa: CASSPIGGSPLHF; cdr3_nt: TGTGCCAGCAGCCCAATAGGCGGTTCACCCCTCCACTTT
j_call: TRBJ2-2; clone_size: many; d_call: NA; v_call: TRBV15; cdr3_aa: CATSSGGNTGELFF; cdr3_nt: TGTGCCACCAGCAGTGGGGGTAACACCGGGGAGCTGTTTTTT
j_call: TRBJ2-7; clone_size: many; d_call: NA; v_call: TRBV6-2/TRBV6-3; cdr3_aa: CASSYHGLHEQYF; cdr3_nt: TGTGCCAGCAGTTACCACGGACTCCACGAGCAGTACTTC
j_call: TRBJ2-7; clone_size: many; d_call: NA; v_call: TRBV12-3/TRBV12-4; cdr3_aa: CASSFAGRSHEQYF; cdr3_nt: TGTGCCAGCAGTTTTGCGGGGAGGAGCCACGAGCAGTACTTC
j_call: TRBJ2-2; clone_size: many; d_call: NA; v_call: TRBV19; cdr3_aa: CASSRVSGKISGELFF; cdr3_nt: TGTGCCAGTAGTAGGGTATCAGGGAAGATTAGCGGGGAGCTGTTTTTT
j_call: TRBJ2-1; clone_size: many; d_call: TRBD2; v_call: TRBV29-1; cdr3_aa: CSVEGTSGTYNEQFF; cdr3_nt: TGCAGCGTTGAGGGAACTAGCGGTACCTACAATGAGCAGTTCTTC
j_call: TRBJ1-1; clone_size: many; d_call: TRBD1; v_call: TRBV12-3/TRBV12-4; cdr3_aa: CASRGTGQNTEAFF; cdr3_nt: TGTGCCAGCAGAGGGACAGGCCAGAACACTGAAGCTTTCTTT
j_call: TRBJ2-7; clone_size: many; d_call: NA; v_call: TRBV4-1; cdr3_aa: CASSQVILSYEQYF; cdr3_nt: TGCGCCAGCAGCCAAGTAATTCTCTCCTACGAGCAGTACTTC
j_call: TRBJ2-7; clone_size: many; d_call: TRBD2; v_call: TRBV6-5; cdr3_aa: CASSYSRQGGYEQYF; cdr3_nt: TGTGCCAGCAGTTACTCCAGGCAGGGAGGGTACGAGCAGTACTTC
j_call: TRBJ2-5; clone_size: many; d_call: NA; v_call: TRBV28; cdr3_aa: CATTPGRRYQETQYF; cdr3_nt: TGTGCCACCACCCCCGGCAGAAGGTACCAAGAGACCCAGTACTTC
j_call: TRBJ2-5; clone_size: many; d_call: NA; v_call: TRBV29-1; cdr3_aa: CSVDGLAEGGKETQYF; cdr3_nt: TGCAGCGTTGACGGTCTAGCGGAGGGGGGGAAAGAGACCCAGTACTTC
j_call: TRBJ2-5; clone_size: NA; d_call: NA; v_call: TRBV20-1; cdr3_aa: CSATGIGRQETQYF; cdr3_nt: TGCAGTGCTACGGGTATCGGCAGACAAGAGACCCAGTACTTC
j_call: TRBJ2-7; clone_size: many; d_call: NA; v_call: TRBV7-9; cdr3_aa: CASRLSAAPYEQYF; cdr3_nt: TGTGCCAGCCGCCTGTCTGCAGCGCCTTACGAGCAGTACTTC